The clone carrying this T cell receptor (beta chain) has ten or more counts. Its target is not known. TCR beta CDR3 sequences were amplified from RNA transcripts. Carried out on the TCR CDR3, a first-round RT-PCR used the HTBI primer set. A single record per CDR3 protein comes from TCRdb applying MiXCR to the multiplex PCR reads. Among 700,000 or so distinct CDR3 sequences listed, roughly 15% were seen once. This record belongs to a study of T cells in Graves' hyperthyroidism and ophthalmopathy. The study, taken as a whole, reports: Stable hyperthyroidism and ophthalmopathy were separated using 13 V-J signatures. Blood also showed most of the thyroid clonotypes that were expanded above 0.001.

This CDR3 contains 13 residues. V shed 7 bases and J 9 bases; nucleotides not matched to a gene: 7. Per the germline V gene, CDR1 is MDHEN and CDR2 is SYDVKM. Patients having uncontrolled infection, another autoimmune disease, pregnancy or lactation were not included. Orbital computed tomography, thyroid ultrasound, serum thyroxine and TRAb, and clinical symptoms together informed the diagnoses. The chain couples TRBV28 to TRBJ2-4, with 9 bases that match TRBD2. Material for sequencing was blood. The TCR originated in a woman in her forties or fifties with Graves' ophthalmopathy. In DNA form, the CDR3 reads TGTGCCAGCACCCACGGGACTAGCTCCATTCAGTACTTC. Its protein product is CASTHGTSSIQYF.